The sequence of this TCR beta chain was determined in a study of blood T cell repertoires in COVID-19. Study-level information: Spain, Italy and the United States supplied samples that represented acute and convalescent COVID-19.

Germline V gene data show CDR1 as MNHEY and CDR2 as SVGAGI. The junction had 8 bases not matched to a gene; V was cut back by 6 bases and J by 5 bases. The CDR3 is 14 residues long. Repertoires were generated with immunoSEQ multiplex PCR, while TCRdb's copy carries only in-frame clones and drops some. The table lists around 58,000 clones, 85% of them singletons, with 18% in the top ten. This sequence joins TRBV6-5 and TRBJ2-7, with 9 positions matching TRBD1. The sequenced sample consisted of peripheral blood. This receptor was identified in a human donor in a cohort sampled during active COVID-19. The DNA for the CDR3 is TGTGCCAGCAGAACAGGACAGGGGAGGCACGAGCAGTACTTC. Amino acid sequence: CASRTGQGRHEQYF.